This TCR beta chain was documented in a study of blood T cell repertoires in COVID-19. Whole-study context: Donors in the United States, Italy and Spain gave samples during acute or convalescent COVID-19. PBMCs, B-cell-depleted T cells, or T cells provided the cDNA or gDNA that made up the material.

The assay was immunoSEQ multiplex PCR, and TCRdb's table has in-frame clones only and misses some. Among around 150,000 clones listed, approximately 84% were seen once. The CDR3 totals 20 residues. In germline, CDR1 is SGDLS, CDR2 YYNGEE. V shed 0 bases and J shed 1 base, with 23 bases lying between them. Which cohort a participant joined came from the clinical history participants gave. Sequencing was done on a sample of PBMCs or T cells enriched from blood (not recorded which). The V gene is TRBV9, the J gene TRBJ2-4; TRBD2 is a possible D gene (6 bases). The receptor comes from a woman in her 50s with acute COVID-19. The CDR3 protein is CASSVESVWTGGEAKNIQYF. DNA for the CDR3: TGTGCCAGCAGCGTAGAGTCGGTGTGGACTGGCGGGGAGGCCAAAAACATTCAGTACTTC.